These 26 T cell receptor beta chains were all obtained from the same sample, sequenced in a study of chemoradiotherapy in HPV16-positive cancers. The table came from immunoSEQ multiplex PCR; TCRdb's copy has only in-frame clones and leaves some out. The data show 17,000 or so clones, nearly 70% seen once. The source was tumor tissue, collected from a patient who underwent chemoradiotherapy. These receptors all stem from a human donor with HPV-associated anogenital cancer.

The gene calls are TRBV5-4 and TRBJ1-1; no definite D call. This CDR3 comprises 13 residues. CDR1 is SGHNT and CDR2 is YYREEE in the germline V gene (reference sequence). The V end lost 0 bases, the J end lost 5 bases, and 8 bases lay between the germline ends. The DNA for the CDR3 is TGTGCCAGCAGCTTGGATACGGCAACTGAAGCTTTCTTT. Translation gives CASSLDTATEAFF.

V is TRBV11-3 and J is TRBJ2-7; D gene unclear. Trimming cost V 4 bases and J 6 bases, with 10 bases left between them. CDR1 is SGHNT and CDR2 is YENEEA in the germline V gene. This CDR3 has 12 amino acids. The CDR3 nucleotides read TGTGCCAGCAGCTCGACCCAAGTCGAGCAGTACTTC. Residues: CASSSTQVEQYF. Combining the CDR3 with reference TRBV11-3 and TRBJ2-7 gives the whole variable domain EAGVVQSPRYKIIEKKQPVAFWCNPISGHNTLYWYLQNLGQGPELLIRYENEEAVDDSQLPKDRFSAERLKGVDSTLKIQPAELGDSAVYLCASSSTQVEQYFGPGTRLTVT.

The chain employs TRBV7-2 and TRBJ2-1; 7 positions agree with TRBD2. Germline V gives CDR1 SGHTA, CDR2 FQGNSA. The J segment lost 5 bases and the V segment lost 5 bases, leaving 12 bases of the junction unmatched. CDR3 length: 16 residues. The CDR3 DNA sequence: TGTGCCAGCAGCCCCGTTGAGGCTAGCGGCCACAATGAGCAGTTCTTC. Translated, it gives CASSPVEASGHNEQFF.

As regards this clone: Germline and junction disagree at one end, which may indicate a read error. This sequence joins TRBV6-6 and TRBJ2-7, with 7 nucleotides matching TRBD1. Germline assignment: CDR1 MNHNY and CDR2 SVGAGI (reference sequence). This CDR3 comprises 15 residues. CDR3 in DNA: TGTGCCAGCAGCCACACGGCCCACAGTATTGGCGGACAGGACTTC. It encodes CASSHTAHSIGGQDF.

The chain has TRBV7-9 and TRBJ2-3; no definite D call. The CDR3 extends over 14 amino acids. Germline V lookup: CDR1 SEHNR, CDR2 FQNEAQ (reference sequence). Trimming removed 1 base at V and 2 bases at J, with 7 bases between. Here the CDR3 DNA reads TGTGCCAGCAGCTTAGGATATGACACAGATACGCAGTATTTT. The encoded protein is CASSLGYDTDTQYF.

V is TRBV7-9 and J is TRBJ1-4; possibly TRBD1 for D (5 bases). This CDR3 region has 18 residues. CDR1 and CDR2 (germline): SEHNR, FQNEAQ (reference sequence). V lost 3 bases and J lost 5, with 22 bases in between. Written as DNA, the CDR3 is TGTGCCAGCAGCTTTCGCCCCCTCGGTGGGGCAGGGAATGAAAAACTGTTTTTT. It is translated as CASSFRPLGGAGNEKLFF. Based on the CDR3 plus reference TRBV7-9 and TRBJ1-4, the full variable domain is DTGVSQNPRHKITKRGQNVTFRCDPISEHNRLYWYRQTLGQGPEFLTYFQNEAQLEKSRLLSDRFSAERPKGSFSTLEIQRTEQGDSAMYLCASSFRPLGGAGNEKLFFGSGTQLSVL.

This clone has a handful of counts. The chain is built from TRBV2 and TRBJ1-2, with D possibly TRBD1 on 6 matching bases. The germline V and J ends were trimmed by 3 bases and 8 bases, with 16 bases remaining between them. The CDR3 is made up of 14 amino acids. In germline, CDR1 is SNHLY, CDR2 FYNNEI. This chain's CDR3 is CASSDGRGGKGYTF. The CDR3 DNA reads as TGTGCCAGCAGTGATGGTCGAGGGGGGAAGGGCTACACCTTC.

This clone has just a few counts. This chain links TRBV7-2 with TRBJ2-7; D perhaps matches TRBD2 (5 bases). V shed 8 bases and J shed 0 bases, with 14 bases lying between them. Germline loops: CDR1 SGHTA, CDR2 FQGNSA. The CDR3 is 14 amino acids. The CDR3, as DNA: TGTGCCAGCGCAACTAGTCCAAACTCCTACGAGCAGTACTTC. Translation: CASATSPNSYEQYF.

The V and J genes are TRBV5-1 and TRBJ2-2; 7 nucleotides agree with TRBD2. J gave up 1 base and V 3 bases, and 9 bases lay outside the gene matches. CDR1 SGHRS and CDR2 YFSETQ come from the germline V gene. This CDR3 region has 17 residues. CDR3 amino acids: CASSSRGLAENTGELFF. The DNA for the CDR3 is TGCGCCAGCAGCTCCCGTGGTCTAGCGGAGAACACCGGGGAGCTGTTTTTT.

This rearrangement joins TRBV27 to TRBJ1-1; a possible D gene is TRBD1 (5 bases). The CDR3 length is 17 residues. The V end lost 2 bases, the J end lost 4 bases, and 20 bases lay between the germline ends. Germline CDR1 and CDR2: MNHEY and SMNVEV (reference sequence). The CDR3 DNA is TGTGCCAGCAGTTTAGGGTATAGAGGGGCGGGAGGCACTGAAGCTTTCTTT. It translates to CASSLGYRGAGGTEAFF.

The chain recombines TRBV15 with TRBJ2-7; D is perhaps TRBD2 (5 bases). Trimming removed 3 bases at V and 6 bases at J, with 15 bases between. The CDR3 extends over 14 amino acids. The V gene's germline CDR1 is LNHNV and CDR2 YYDKDF (reference sequence). CDR3 DNA sequence: TGTGCCACCAGCAGGGAGTCGGGGTCTGGCGAGCAGTACTTC. This translates into CATSRESGSGEQYF.

The chain uses TRBV11-2 and TRBJ2-7, with D possibly matching TRBD1 (5 bases). Germline V gives CDR1 SGHAT, CDR2 FQNNGV. The CDR3 covers 14 residues. Trimming left V 1 base short and J 4 bases short, with 11 bases between. CDR3 sequence: CASSLALKGYEQYF. For the CDR3, the DNA is TGTGCCAGCAGCTTAGCCCTCAAGGGGTACGAGCAGTACTTC.

The genes are TRBV2 and TRBJ2-7; D unresolved. The V gene's germline CDR1 is SNHLY and CDR2 FYNNEI. CDR3 length: 15 residues. Deletions cut 6 bases from V and 2 bases from J, with 17 bases between. The CDR3 region has the DNA TGTGCCAGCAGCTCCACTGGCGCCTCTACCTACGAGCAGTACTTC. The encoded protein is CASSSTGASTYEQYF.

This chain connects TRBV7-2 to TRBJ2-3; D gene ambiguous. This CDR3 has 13 residues. Germline V gene lookup returns CDR1 SGHTA and CDR2 FQGNSA. Between the trimmed V and J ends, which lost 2 bases and 1 base, there was a span of 4 bases. The CDR3 sequence is CASSLRRTDTQYF. CDR3 in DNA: TGTGCCAGCAGCTTACGGCGCACAGATACGCAGTATTTT.

This clone was detected only once. This sequence joins TRBV30 and TRBJ2-1; 9 bases fit TRBD2. The junction had 14 bases not matched to a gene; V was cut back by 0 bases and J by 2 bases. Per the germline V gene, CDR1 is GTSNPN and CDR2 is SVGIG (reference sequence). The CDR3 contains 19 residues. This CDR3 is CAWSVPIISGRPAYNEQFF. The CDR3 DNA is TGTGCCTGGAGTGTACCTATTATTAGCGGGAGACCCGCCTACAATGAGCAGTTCTTC.

The V call is TRBV18, the J call TRBJ2-7, with D tentatively TRBD2 (5 bases). Germline V gene data show CDR1 as KGHSH and CDR2 as LQKENI. Trimming took off 4 bases at V and 2 bases at J, with 12 bases between the two ends. CDR3 length: 14 residues. CDR3 residues: CASSRPSTAYEQYF. Here the CDR3 DNA reads TGTGCCAGCTCACGACCTAGCACAGCCTACGAGCAGTACTTC.

This clone was observed a handful of times. The chain employs TRBV5-6 and TRBJ1-2, with D unclear. The CDR3 contains 12 residues. Trimming pared 2 bases from V and 5 bases from J, leaving 7 bases between. Germline assignment: CDR1 SGHDT and CDR2 YYEEEE. The CDR3 DNA reads as TGTGCCAGCAGCTTTAGTGAGTATGGCTACACCTTC. It translates to CASSFSEYGYTF.

The chain has TRBV19 and TRBJ2-1; D unclear. Germline values: CDR1 LNHDA, CDR2 SQIVND (reference sequence). V lost 4 bases to trimming and J lost 7 bases, with 5 bases between them. The CDR3 covers 11 residues. CDR3 loop: CASSRWNEQFF. In nucleotides, the CDR3 is TGTGCCAGTAGTAGGTGGAATGAGCAGTTCTTC.

The chain couples TRBV25-1 to TRBJ1-2, with D hard to call. This CDR3 is built from 13 residues. The V end lost 2 bases, the J end lost 3 bases, and 7 bases lay between the germline ends. Germline V CDR1 and CDR2: MGHDK, SYGVNS. This chain's CDR3 is CASSEREHYGYTF. CDR3 bases: TGTGCCAGCAGTGAAAGGGAGCACTATGGCTACACCTTC.

This clone was seen only once. J is TRBJ2-1 and V is TRBV5-4, with 8 bases lining up with TRBD1. Losses at the gene ends were 5 bases for V and 7 bases for J; bases not matched to a gene: 11. The germline V gene encodes CDR1 SGHNT and CDR2 YYREEE (reference sequence). This CDR3 contains 15 residues. CDR3 loop: CASSPGQGEGNEQFF. In DNA form, the CDR3 reads TGTGCCAGCAGTCCAGGACAGGGAGAAGGGAATGAGCAGTTCTTC. Full variable domain (outside the CDR3, taken from reference TRBV5-4 and TRBJ2-1): ETGVTQSPTHLIKTRGQQVTLRCSSQSGHNTVSWYQQALGQGPQFIFQYYREEENGRGNFPPRFSGLQFPNYSSELNVNALELDDSALYLCASSPGQGEGNEQFFGPGTRLTVL.

In its sample, this clone was seen once. The V call is TRBV13, the J call TRBJ2-2; 7 nucleotides agree with TRBD2. The CDR3 sequence is 16 residues long. Germline V gives CDR1 PRHDT, CDR2 FYEKMQ (reference sequence). V lost 4 bases and J lost 4; bases outside the gene matches: 9. The CDR3 nucleotides read TGTGCCAGCAGCTCCCTCCGGACTAGGGCCACCGGGGAGCTGTTTTTT. It yields the protein CASSSLRTRATGELFF.

The gene calls are TRBV9 and TRBJ1-6, with a possible D match to TRBD1 (6 bases). The CDR3 is 14 residues long. V lost 4 bases, J lost 8 bases, and 13 bases lay in between. The germline gives CDR1 SGDLS, CDR2 YYNGEE. For the CDR3, the DNA is TGTGCCAGCAGCCGTGGACAGTCAGATTCACCCCTCCACTTT. Protein: CASSRGQSDSPLHF.

This clone has more than one count but fewer than ten. The rearrangement joins TRBV4-2 to TRBJ2-3; 15 bases are shared with TRBD2. The CDR3 totals 16 residues. Germline V gene lookup returns CDR1 LGHNA and CDR2 YNFKEQ. V gave up 1 base and J gave up 4 bases; unmatched junction bases: 0. The CDR3 protein is CASSQGTSGGADTQYF. The CDR3 DNA sequence: TGTGCCAGCAGCCAAGGGACTAGCGGGGGGGCAGATACGCAGTATTTT.

The chain recombines TRBV28 with TRBJ1-1; tentatively, D is TRBD1 (5 bases). Germline CDR1 and CDR2: MDHEN and SYDVKM. V gave up 1 base and J gave up 0 bases, with 12 bases separating them. The CDR3 sequence is 16 residues long. As DNA, the CDR3 is TGTGCCAGCAGTTTATTAGGGACGGACCTGAACACTGAAGCTTTCTTT. It yields the protein CASSLLGTDLNTEAFF.

The CDR3 sequence is CASSLLLAGGPMDTQYF. The CDR3 DNA sequence: TGCGCCAGCAGCCTCCTGCTAGCGGGGGGGCCTATGGATACGCAGTATTTT. The chain joins TRBV4-1 to TRBJ2-3, with 12 bases lining up with TRBD2. This CDR3 is built from 17 residues. Looked up from germline, CDR1 is MGHRA and CDR2 is YSYEKL. Losses at the gene ends were 4 bases for V and 6 bases for J; bases not matched to a gene: 11.

The chain carries TRBV11-2 and TRBJ2-7; the match to TRBD1 covers 9 bases. This CDR3 is 15 amino acids long. Per the germline V gene, CDR1 is SGHAT and CDR2 is FQNNGV. After removal of 4 bases from V and 3 bases from J, the junction contained 7 bases not matched to a gene. In DNA, the CDR3 is TGTGCCAGCAGCTCCACTGGGACAGGGAACTACGAGCAGTACTTC. Its translation: CASSSTGTGNYEQYF. Combining the CDR3 with reference TRBV11-2 and TRBJ2-7 gives the whole variable domain EAGVAQSPRYKIIEKRQSVAFWCNPISGHATLYWYQQILGQGPKLLIQFQNNGVVDDSQLPKDRFSAERLKGVDSTLKIQPAKLEDSAVYLCASSSTGTGNYEQYFGPGTRLTVT.